This TCR beta chain appears in the sequencing data of a study of blood T cell repertoires in COVID-19. Study in general: The United States, Italy and Spain provided the acute and convalescent COVID-19 samples. The analysed material was cDNA or gDNA that came from T cells, B-cell-depleted T cells, or PBMCs.

Source study methods: It was from reference gene primer amplification that nucleated cell counts were estimated. TCRdb's table, derived via immunoSEQ multiplex PCR, lists solely in-frame clones and lacks some. The DNA was the basis for D and trimming; V, J and clone size are from that table. The sample holds about 200,000 clones, roughly 90% seen once. The V and J ends lost 7 bases and 4 bases respectively, with 19 bases between them. The germline CDR1 and CDR2 sequences are MNHEY and SVGAGI. The CDR3 sequence is 15 residues long. Specimen: peripheral blood. This rearrangement joins TRBV6-5 to TRBJ1-1, with D possibly matching TRBD1 (5 bases). This TCR was sampled from a man aged 18 to 29 with active or convalescent COVID-19. Here the CDR3 reads CASIIGGEGRTEAFF. For the CDR3, the DNA is TGTGCCAGCATCATCGGGGGGGAGGGACGCACTGAAGCTTTCTTT.